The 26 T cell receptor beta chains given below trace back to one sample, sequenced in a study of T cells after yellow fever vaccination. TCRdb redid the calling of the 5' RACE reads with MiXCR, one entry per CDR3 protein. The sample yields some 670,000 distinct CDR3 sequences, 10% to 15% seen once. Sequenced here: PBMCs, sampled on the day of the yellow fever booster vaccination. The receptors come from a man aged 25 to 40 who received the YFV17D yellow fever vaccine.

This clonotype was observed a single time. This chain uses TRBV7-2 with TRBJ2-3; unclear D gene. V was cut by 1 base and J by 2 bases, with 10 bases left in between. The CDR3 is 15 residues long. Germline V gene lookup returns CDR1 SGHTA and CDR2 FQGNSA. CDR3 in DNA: TGTGCCAGCAGCTTAGTGTTGTGGTCCACAGATACGCAGTATTTT. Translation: CASSLVLWSTDTQYF. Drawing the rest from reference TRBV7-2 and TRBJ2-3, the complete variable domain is GAGVSQSPSNKVTEKGKDVELRCDPISGHTALYWYRQSLGQGLEFLIYFQGNSAPDKSGLPSDRFSAERTGGSVSTLTIQRTQQEDSAVYLCASSLVLWSTDTQYFGPGTRLTVL.

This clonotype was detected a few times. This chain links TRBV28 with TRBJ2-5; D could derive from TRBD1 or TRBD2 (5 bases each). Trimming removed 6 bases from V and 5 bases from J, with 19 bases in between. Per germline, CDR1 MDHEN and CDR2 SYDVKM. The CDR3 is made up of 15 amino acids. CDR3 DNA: TGTGCCAGCAGCACCCTTAGGGGTGGGAGTGAGACCCAGTACTTC. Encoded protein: CASSTLRGGSETQYF.

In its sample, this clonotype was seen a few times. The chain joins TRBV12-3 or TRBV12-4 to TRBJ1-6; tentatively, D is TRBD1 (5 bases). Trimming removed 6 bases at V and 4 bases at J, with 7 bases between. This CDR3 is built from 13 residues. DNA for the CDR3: TGTGCCAGCAGGGGGGAATATAATTCACCCCTCCACTTT. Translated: CASRGEYNSPLHF.

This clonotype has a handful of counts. The CDR3 nucleotides are TGTGCCAGCTCACCAATAGACCCTGGCAGCAATCAGCCCCAGCATTTT. Protein product: CASSPIDPGSNQPQHF. This rearrangement joins TRBV18 to TRBJ1-5, with no clear D. The CDR3 consists of 16 residues. CDR1 and CDR2 from the germline V gene are KGHSH and LQKENI. The V gene lost 2 bases and the J gene lost 1 base, with 12 bases spanning the gap.

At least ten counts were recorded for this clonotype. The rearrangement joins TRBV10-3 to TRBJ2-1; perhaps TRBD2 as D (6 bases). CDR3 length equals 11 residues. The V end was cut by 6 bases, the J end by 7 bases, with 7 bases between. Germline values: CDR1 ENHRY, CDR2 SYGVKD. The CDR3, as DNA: TGTGCCATCAGACTAGCAAATGAGCAGTTCTTC. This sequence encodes CAIRLANEQFF.

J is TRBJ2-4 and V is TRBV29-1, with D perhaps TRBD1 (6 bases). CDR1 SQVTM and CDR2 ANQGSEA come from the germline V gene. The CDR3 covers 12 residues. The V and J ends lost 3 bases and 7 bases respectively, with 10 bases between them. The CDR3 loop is CSVEKGVNIQYF. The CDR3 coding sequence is TGCAGCGTTGAGAAGGGGGTGAACATTCAGTACTTC.

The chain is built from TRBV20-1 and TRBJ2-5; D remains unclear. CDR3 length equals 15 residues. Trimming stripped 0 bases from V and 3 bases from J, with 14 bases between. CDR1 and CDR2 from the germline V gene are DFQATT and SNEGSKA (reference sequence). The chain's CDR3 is CSARDFMGTKETQYF. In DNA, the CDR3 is TGCAGTGCTAGAGATTTCATGGGAACAAAAGAGACCCAGTACTTC.

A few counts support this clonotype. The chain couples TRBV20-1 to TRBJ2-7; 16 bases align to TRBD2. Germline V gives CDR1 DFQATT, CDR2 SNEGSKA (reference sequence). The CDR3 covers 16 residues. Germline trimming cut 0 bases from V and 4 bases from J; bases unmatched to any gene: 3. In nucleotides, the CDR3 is TGCAGTGCTAGAGAGGGACTAGCGGGAGGGGGGTACGAGCAGTACTTC. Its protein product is CSAREGLAGGGYEQYF.

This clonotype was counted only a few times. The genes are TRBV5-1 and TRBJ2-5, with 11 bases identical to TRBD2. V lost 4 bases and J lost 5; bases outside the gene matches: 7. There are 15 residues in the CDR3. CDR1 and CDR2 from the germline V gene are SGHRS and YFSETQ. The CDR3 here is CASSIISGRAETQYF. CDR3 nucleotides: TGCGCCAGCAGCATCATTAGCGGGAGGGCCGAGACCCAGTACTTC.

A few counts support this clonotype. CDR3 sequence: CASSDLAANTGELFF. The CDR3 DNA reads TGTGCCAGCAGTGACCTAGCAGCGAACACCGGGGAGCTGTTTTTT. V is TRBV3-1 and J is TRBJ2-2, with D possibly matching TRBD2 (5 bases). Germline V gives CDR1 LGHDT, CDR2 YNNKEL (reference sequence). The CDR3 runs to 15 residues. The V and J ends lost 6 bases and 0 bases respectively, with 11 bases between them.

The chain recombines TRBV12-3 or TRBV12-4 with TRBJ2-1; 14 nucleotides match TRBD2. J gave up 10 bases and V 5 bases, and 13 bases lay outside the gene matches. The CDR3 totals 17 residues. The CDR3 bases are TGTGCCAGCAGTCCTTACCTGACTAGCGGGAGGGCTGGGGAGCAGTTCTTC. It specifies CASSPYLTSGRAGEQFF.

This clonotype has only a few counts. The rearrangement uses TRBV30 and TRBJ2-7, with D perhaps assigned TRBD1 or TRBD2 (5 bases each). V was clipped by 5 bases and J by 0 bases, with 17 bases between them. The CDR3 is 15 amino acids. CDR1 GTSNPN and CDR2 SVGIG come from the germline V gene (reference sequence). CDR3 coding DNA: TGTGCCTGGCTCCACCCGAGGGGAAACTCCTACGAGCAGTACTTC. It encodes CAWLHPRGNSYEQYF. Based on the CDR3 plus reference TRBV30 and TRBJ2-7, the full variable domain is SQTIHQWPATLVQPVGSPLSLECTVEGTSNPNLYWYRQAAGRGLQLLFYSVGIGQISSEVPQNLSASRPQDRQFILSSKKLLLSDSGFYLCAWLHPRGNSYEQYFGPGTRLTVT.

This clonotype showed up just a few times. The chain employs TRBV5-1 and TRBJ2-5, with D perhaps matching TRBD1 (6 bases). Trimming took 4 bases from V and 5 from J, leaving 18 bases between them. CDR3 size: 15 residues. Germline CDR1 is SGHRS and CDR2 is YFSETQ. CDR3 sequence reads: CASSPYVGQLETQYF. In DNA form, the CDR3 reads TGCGCCAGCAGCCCTTACGTGGGACAATTGGAGACCCAGTACTTC.

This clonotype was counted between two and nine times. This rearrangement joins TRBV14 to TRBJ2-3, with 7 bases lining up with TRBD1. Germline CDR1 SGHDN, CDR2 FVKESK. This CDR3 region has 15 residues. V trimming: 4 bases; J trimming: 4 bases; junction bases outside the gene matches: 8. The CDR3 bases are TGTGCCAGCAGCCTTACGCGACAGGGCGCAGATACGCAGTATTTT. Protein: CASSLTRQGADTQYF. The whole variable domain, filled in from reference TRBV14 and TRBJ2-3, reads EAGVTQFPSHSVIEKGQTVTLRCDPISGHDNLYWYRRVMGKEIKFLLHFVKESKQDESGMPNNRFLAERTGGTYSTLKVQPAELEDSGVYFCASSLTRQGADTQYFGPGTRLTVL.

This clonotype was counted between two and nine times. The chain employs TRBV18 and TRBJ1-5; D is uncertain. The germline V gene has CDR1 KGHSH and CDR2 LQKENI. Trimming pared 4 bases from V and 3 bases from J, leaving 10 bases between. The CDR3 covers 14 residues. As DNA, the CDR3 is TGTGCCAGCTCACAAGACGGAAACAATCAGCCCCAGCATTTT. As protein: CASSQDGNNQPQHF.

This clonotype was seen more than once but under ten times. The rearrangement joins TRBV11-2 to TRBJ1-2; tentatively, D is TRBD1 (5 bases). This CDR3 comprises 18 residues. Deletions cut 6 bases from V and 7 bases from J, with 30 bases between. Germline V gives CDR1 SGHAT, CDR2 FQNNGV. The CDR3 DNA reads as TGTGCCAGCAGTCGGAGAGAGTATAGCGTCGCCGGGAGGGGTGGCTACACCTTC. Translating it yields CASSRREYSVAGRGGYTF.

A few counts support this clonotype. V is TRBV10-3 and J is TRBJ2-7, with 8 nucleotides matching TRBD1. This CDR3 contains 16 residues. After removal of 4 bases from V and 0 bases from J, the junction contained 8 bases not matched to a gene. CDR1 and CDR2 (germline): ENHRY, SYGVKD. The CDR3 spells CAISALDRASSYEQYF. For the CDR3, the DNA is TGTGCCATCAGTGCCCTGGACAGGGCCAGCTCCTACGAGCAGTACTTC.

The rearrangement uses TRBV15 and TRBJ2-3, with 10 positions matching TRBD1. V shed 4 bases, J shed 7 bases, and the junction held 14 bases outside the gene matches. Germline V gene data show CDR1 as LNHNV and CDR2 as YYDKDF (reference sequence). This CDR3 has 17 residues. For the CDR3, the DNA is TGTGCCACCAGCACACCTCCCGGGACAGGGGATTGGTATACGCAGTATTTT. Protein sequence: CATSTPPGTGDWYTQYF.

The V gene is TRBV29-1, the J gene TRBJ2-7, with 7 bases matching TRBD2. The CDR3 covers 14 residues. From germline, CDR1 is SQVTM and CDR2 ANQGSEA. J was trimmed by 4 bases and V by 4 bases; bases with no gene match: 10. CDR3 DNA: TGCAGCGTTGGGAAGCGGGGCCAATCATACGAGCAGTACTTC. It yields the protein CSVGKRGQSYEQYF.

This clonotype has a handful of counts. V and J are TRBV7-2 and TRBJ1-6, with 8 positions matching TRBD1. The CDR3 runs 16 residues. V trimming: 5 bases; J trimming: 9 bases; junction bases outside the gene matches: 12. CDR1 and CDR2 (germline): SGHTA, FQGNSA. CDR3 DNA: TGTGCCAGCAGCCGTCACCTGGGACAGGTGACTTCACCCCTCCACTTT. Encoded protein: CASSRHLGQVTSPLHF.

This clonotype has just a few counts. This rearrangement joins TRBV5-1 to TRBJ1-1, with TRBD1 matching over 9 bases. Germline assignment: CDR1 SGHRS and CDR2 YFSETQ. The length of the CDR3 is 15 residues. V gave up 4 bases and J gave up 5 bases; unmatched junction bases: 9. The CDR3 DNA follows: TGCGCCAGCAGCCCCCAACAGGGGGCAGGTACTGAAGCTTTCTTT. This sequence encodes CASSPQQGAGTEAFF.

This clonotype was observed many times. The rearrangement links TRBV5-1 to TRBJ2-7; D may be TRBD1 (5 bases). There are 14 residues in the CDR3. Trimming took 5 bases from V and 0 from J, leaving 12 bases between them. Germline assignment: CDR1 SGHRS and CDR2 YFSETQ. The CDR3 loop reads CASSAGLSSYEQYF. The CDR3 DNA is TGCGCCAGCAGTGCAGGGCTAAGCTCCTACGAGCAGTACTTC.

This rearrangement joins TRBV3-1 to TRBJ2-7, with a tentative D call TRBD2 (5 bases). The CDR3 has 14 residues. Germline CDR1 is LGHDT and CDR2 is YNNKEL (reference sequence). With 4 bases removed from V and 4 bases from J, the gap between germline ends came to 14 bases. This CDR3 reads CASSPLRESYEQYF. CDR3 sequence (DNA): TGTGCCAGCAGCCCTCTAAGGGAGTCGTACGAGCAGTACTTC.

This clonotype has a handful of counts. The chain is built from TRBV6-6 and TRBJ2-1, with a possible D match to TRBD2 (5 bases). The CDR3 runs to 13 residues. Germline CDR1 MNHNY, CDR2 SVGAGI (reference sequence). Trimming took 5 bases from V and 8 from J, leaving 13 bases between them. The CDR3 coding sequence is TGTGCCAGCAGTAAACTAGTTTTGGATGAGCAGTTCTTC. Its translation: CASSKLVLDEQFF.

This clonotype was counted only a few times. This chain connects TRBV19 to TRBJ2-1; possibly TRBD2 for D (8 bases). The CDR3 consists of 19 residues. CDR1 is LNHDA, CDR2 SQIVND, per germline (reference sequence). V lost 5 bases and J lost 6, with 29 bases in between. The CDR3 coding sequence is TGTGCCAGTAGTTCCTCGGGACAGCCTTTAGCGGGGAGGGTCAATGAGCAGTTCTTC. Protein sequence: CASSSSGQPLAGRVNEQFF.

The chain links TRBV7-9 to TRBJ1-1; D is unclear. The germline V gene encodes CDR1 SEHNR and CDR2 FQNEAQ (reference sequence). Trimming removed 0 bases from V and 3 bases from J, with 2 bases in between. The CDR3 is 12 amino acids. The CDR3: CASSLAHTEAFF. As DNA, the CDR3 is TGTGCCAGCAGCTTAGCTCACACTGAAGCTTTCTTT.